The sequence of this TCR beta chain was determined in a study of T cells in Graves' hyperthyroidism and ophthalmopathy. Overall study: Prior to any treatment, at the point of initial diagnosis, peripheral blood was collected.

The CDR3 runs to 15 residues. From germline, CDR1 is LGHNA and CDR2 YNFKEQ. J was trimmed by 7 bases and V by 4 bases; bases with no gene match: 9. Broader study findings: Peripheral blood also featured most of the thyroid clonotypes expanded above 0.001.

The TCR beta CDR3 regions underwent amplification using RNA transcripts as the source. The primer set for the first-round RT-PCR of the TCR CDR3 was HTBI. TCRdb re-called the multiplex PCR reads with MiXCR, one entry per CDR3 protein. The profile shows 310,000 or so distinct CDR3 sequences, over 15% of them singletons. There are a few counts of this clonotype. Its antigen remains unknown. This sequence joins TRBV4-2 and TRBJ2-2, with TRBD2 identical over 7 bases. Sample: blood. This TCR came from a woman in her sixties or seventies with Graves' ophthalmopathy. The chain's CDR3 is CASSPDPSGDGELFF. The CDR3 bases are TGTGCCAGCAGCCCTGATCCTAGCGGTGACGGGGAGCTGTTTTTT.